The 17 T cell receptor beta chains below come from one sample, sequenced in a study of cytomegalovirus exposure and HLA in healthy donors. PCR was performed using 60 Vbeta and 13 Jbeta primers. Profiling relied on immunoSEQ multiplex PCR, and the TCRdb table lists in-frame clones only, not all of them. The table has about 180,000 clones, roughly 79% seen once. The sequenced sample was PBMCs. These receptor sequences come from a male donor in good health and CMV-seronegative.

V gene TRBV28 combines with J gene TRBJ1-6; D is unclear. The CDR3 consists of 15 residues. V lost 5 bases to trimming and J lost 4 bases, with 12 bases between them. The germline V gene encodes CDR1 MDHEN and CDR2 SYDVKM. CDR3 DNA: TGTGCCAGCAGTGAGCAGCGGGCTTATAATTCACCCCTCCACTTT. Its translation is CASSEQRAYNSPLHF.

The CDR3 is CAWSVLSVRGSNTEAFF. The CDR3 region has the DNA TGTGCCTGGAGTGTACTGTCGGTCAGAGGGAGTAACACTGAAGCTTTCTTT. This sequence joins TRBV30 and TRBJ1-1; D not resolved. The CDR3 runs 17 residues. V shed 0 bases and J shed 2 bases, with 19 bases lying between them. Germline V gene sequence: CDR1 GTSNPN, CDR2 SVGIG (reference sequence).

This chain uses TRBV30 with TRBJ2-1, with 11 bases fitting TRBD2. V gave up 1 base and J gave up 6 bases; unmatched junction bases: 5. This CDR3 has 15 residues. The V gene's germline CDR1 is GTSNPN and CDR2 SVGIG (reference sequence). The CDR3 is CAWSDTSGGPNEQFF. The DNA of the CDR3 is TGTGCCTGGAGTGATACTAGCGGGGGACCCAATGAGCAGTTCTTC.

This clone was detected a few times. The J gene is TRBJ2-5, the V gene TRBV11-2; TRBD2 aligns across 7 bases. The CDR3 has 18 residues. Germline-derived CDR1 and CDR2 are SGHAT and FQNNGV. Germline trimming cut 5 bases from V and 4 bases from J; bases unmatched to any gene: 19. In DNA, the CDR3 is TGTGCCAGCAGCCGCCGGGGGAGGGGCGGGGCCTCGAGAGAGACCCAGTACTTC. Encoded protein: CASSRRGRGGASRETQYF.

This clone was seen more than once but under ten times. The chain combines TRBV5-8 with TRBJ1-5; the D gene is possibly TRBD1 (5 bases). CDR1 is SGHTS and CDR2 is YDEGEE in the germline V gene. The V end was cut by 1 base, the J end by 7 bases, with 15 bases between. This CDR3 is built from 15 residues. CDR3 nucleotide sequence: TGTGCCAGCAGCTTGATAGGGGTGGGGAACCAGCCCCAGCATTTT. Its translation is CASSLIGVGNQPQHF.

As regards this clone: Distinct nucleotide sequences in the sample also encode this CDR3. V usage is TRBV6-5 and J usage is TRBJ1-4, with 7 bases matching TRBD1. From germline, CDR1 is MNHEY and CDR2 SVGAGI. The CDR3 spans 14 residues. Trimming at V came to 6 bases and at J to 8 bases, leaving 9 bases not matched to a gene. CDR3 region: CASSLRQGGEKLFF. The CDR3, as DNA: TGTGCCAGCAGCCTCCGACAGGGTGGGGAAAAACTGTTTTTT.

The gene calls are TRBV6-5 and TRBJ2-1; D gene unclear. V lost 2 bases to trimming and J lost 1 base, with 12 bases between them. CDR1 is MNHEY and CDR2 is SVGAGI in the germline V gene. The CDR3 sequence is 16 residues long. CDR3 protein: CASSYGGVPSYNEQFF. The CDR3 DNA follows: TGTGCCAGCAGTTACGGCGGAGTCCCTTCCTACAATGAGCAGTTCTTC.

This CDR3 is CASFRLGANVLTF. CDR3 DNA: TGTGCCAGCTTCCGTTTAGGGGCCAACGTCCTGACTTTC. This chain joins TRBV28 and TRBJ2-6; D gene unclear. Germline lookup yields CDR1 MDHEN and CDR2 SYDVKM. This CDR3 is built from 13 residues. Trimming shortened V by 8 bases and J by 4 bases, and 9 bases separated the two germline ends.

This chain uses TRBV5-6 with TRBJ1-1, with 9 bases that match TRBD1. V lost 0 bases, J lost 6 bases, and 12 bases stayed unmatched. CDR1 and CDR2 (germline): SGHDT, YYEEEE. The CDR3 consists of 17 residues. CDR3 amino acids: CASSLVGTGFSLAEAFF. The CDR3 DNA sequence: TGTGCCAGCAGCTTGGTTGGGACAGGGTTTAGTCTGGCTGAAGCTTTCTTT.

The CDR3 sequence: CASSPPGQDDQPQHF. The DNA of the CDR3 is TGTGCCAGCAGCCCCCCCGGACAGGATGATCAGCCCCAGCATTTT. The chain employs TRBV7-9 and TRBJ1-5; 7 bases map to TRBD1. With 5 bases clipped from V and 5 bases from J, the junction kept 9 bases outside the gene matches. Looked up from germline, CDR1 is SEHNR and CDR2 is FQNEAQ (reference sequence). This CDR3 comprises 15 residues.

This clone was detected a few times. The chain couples TRBV27 to TRBJ2-1; D unresolved. Trimming left V 3 bases short and J 4 bases short, with 4 bases between. The CDR3 length is 12 residues. Germline CDR1 MNHEY, CDR2 SMNVEV (reference sequence). The CDR3 loop reads CASSFLYNEQFF. In nucleotides, the CDR3 is TGTGCCAGCAGTTTTTTATACAATGAGCAGTTCTTC.

The V call is TRBV15, the J call TRBJ1-5; D is unclear. The ends were cut back, 1 base at V and 3 bases at J, with 10 bases in the middle. There are 15 residues in the CDR3. Germline V lookup: CDR1 LNHNV, CDR2 YYDKDF (reference sequence). CDR3 sequence (DNA): TGTGCCACCAGCAGAGTACTCGGTAACAATCAGCCCCAGCATTTT. Protein product: CATSRVLGNNQPQHF.

There are a few counts of this clone. J is TRBJ1-5 and V is TRBV7-8; TRBD1 might be the D (5 bases). CDR3 length: 13 amino acids. V lost 0 bases and J 7 bases, leaving 7 bases between the germline ends. The V gene's germline CDR1 is SGHVS and CDR2 FQNEAQ. The chain's CDR3 is CASSLAGPQPQHF. The CDR3 DNA follows: TGTGCCAGCAGCTTAGCGGGGCCCCAGCCCCAGCATTTT.

The chain has TRBV4-3 and TRBJ2-7; D perhaps matches TRBD2 (6 bases). Germline V gene sequence: CDR1 LGHNA, CDR2 YSLEER. The CDR3 is made up of 16 amino acids. V was pared by 3 bases and J by 2 bases, with 17 bases between. CDR3: CASSQEGPPKAYEQYF. The CDR3 nucleotides are TGCGCCAGCAGCCAGGAGGGACCTCCAAAAGCCTACGAGCAGTACTTC.

The chain employs TRBV2 and TRBJ2-1, with 12 bases that match TRBD2. V was pared by 1 base and J by 5 bases, with 0 bases of the junction left unmatched. CDR1 is SNHLY, CDR2 FYNNEI, per germline. The CDR3 length is 15 residues. This CDR3 reads CASSEGTSGNNEQFF. Written as DNA, the CDR3 is TGTGCCAGCAGTGAAGGGACTAGCGGGAACAATGAGCAGTTCTTC.

This clone was seen only a few times. This sequence joins TRBV10-2 and TRBJ2-1; 7 bases agree with TRBD1. The CDR3 runs to 15 residues. The germline gives CDR1 WSHSY, CDR2 SAAADI. With V trimmed by 6 bases and J by 0 bases, 5 bases remained unmatched. CDR3 in DNA: TGCGCCAGCAGAAAGGACAGGACCTCCTACAATGAGCAGTTCTTC. Protein product: CASRKDRTSYNEQFF.

This chain uses TRBV4-1 with TRBJ1-1; perhaps TRBD1 as D (5 bases). CDR1 and CDR2 (germline): MGHRA, YSYEKL. Trimming cost V 0 bases and J 10 bases, with 15 bases left between them. The CDR3 has 14 amino acids. CDR3 loop: CASSQDMGQRAAFF. DNA of the CDR3: TGCGCCAGCAGCCAAGATATGGGGCAGCGGGCAGCTTTCTTT.